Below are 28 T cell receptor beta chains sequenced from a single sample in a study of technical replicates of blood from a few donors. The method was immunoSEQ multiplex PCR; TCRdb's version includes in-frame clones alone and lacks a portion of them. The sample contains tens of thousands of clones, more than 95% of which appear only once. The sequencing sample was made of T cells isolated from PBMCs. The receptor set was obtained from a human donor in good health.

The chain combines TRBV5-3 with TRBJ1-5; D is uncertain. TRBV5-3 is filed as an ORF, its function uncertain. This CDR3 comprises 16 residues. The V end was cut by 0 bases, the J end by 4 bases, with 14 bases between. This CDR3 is CARSLVPGKGNQPQHF. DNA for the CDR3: TGTGCCAGAAGCTTGGTACCCGGGAAGGGTAATCAGCCCCAGCATTTT.

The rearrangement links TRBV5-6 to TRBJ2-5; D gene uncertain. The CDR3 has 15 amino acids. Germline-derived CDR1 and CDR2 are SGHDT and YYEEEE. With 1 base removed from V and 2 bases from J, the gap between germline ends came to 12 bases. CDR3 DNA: TGTGCCAGCAGCTTGTCTGAGGTAGCTCAAGAGACCCAGTACTTC. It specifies CASSLSEVAQETQYF.

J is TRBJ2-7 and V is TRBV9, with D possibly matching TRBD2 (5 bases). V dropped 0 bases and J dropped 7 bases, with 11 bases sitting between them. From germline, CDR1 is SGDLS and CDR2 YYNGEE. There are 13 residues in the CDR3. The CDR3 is CASSVETTGEQYF. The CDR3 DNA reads TGTGCCAGCAGCGTAGAGACGACGGGGGAGCAGTACTTC.

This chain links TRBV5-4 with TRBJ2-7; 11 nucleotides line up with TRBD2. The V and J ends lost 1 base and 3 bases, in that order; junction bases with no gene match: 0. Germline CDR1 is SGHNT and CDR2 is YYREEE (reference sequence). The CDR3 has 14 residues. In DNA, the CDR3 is TGTGCCAGCAGCTTGACTAGCGGGAGCTACGAGCAGTACTTC. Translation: CASSLTSGSYEQYF.

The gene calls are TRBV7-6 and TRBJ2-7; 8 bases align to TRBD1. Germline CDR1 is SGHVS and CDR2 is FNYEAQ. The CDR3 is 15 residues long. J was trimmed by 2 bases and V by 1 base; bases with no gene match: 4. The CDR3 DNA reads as TGTGCCAGCAGCTTAGGCCAGGGGGCCACCTACGAGCAGTACTTC. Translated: CASSLGQGATYEQYF.

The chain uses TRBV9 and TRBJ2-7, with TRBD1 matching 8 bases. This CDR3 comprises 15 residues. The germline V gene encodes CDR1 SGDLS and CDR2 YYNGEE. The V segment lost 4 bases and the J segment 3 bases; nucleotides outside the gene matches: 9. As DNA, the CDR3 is TGTGCCAGCAGCATCGGACAGGGTGGGGGCTACGAGCAGTACTTC. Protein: CASSIGQGGGYEQYF.

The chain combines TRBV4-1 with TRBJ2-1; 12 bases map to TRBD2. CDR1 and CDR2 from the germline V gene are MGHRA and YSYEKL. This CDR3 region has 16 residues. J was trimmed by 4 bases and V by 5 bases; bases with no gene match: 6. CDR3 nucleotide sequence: TGCGCCAGCAGCTTCCGGACTAGCGGGGTTTACAATGAGCAGTTCTTC. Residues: CASSFRTSGVYNEQFF.

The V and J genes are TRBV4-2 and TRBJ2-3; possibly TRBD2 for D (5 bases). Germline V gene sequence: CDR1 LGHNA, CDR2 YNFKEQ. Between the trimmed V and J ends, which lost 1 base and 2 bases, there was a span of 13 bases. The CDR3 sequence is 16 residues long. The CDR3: CASSQGVAPATDTQYF. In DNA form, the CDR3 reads TGTGCCAGCAGCCAAGGGGTAGCGCCAGCCACAGATACGCAGTATTTT.

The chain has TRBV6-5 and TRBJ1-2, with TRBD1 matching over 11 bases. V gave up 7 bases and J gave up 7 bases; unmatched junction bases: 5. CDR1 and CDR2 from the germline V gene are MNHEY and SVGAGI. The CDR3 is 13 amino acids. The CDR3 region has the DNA TGTGCCAGCACCAGGACAGGGGGCTCTGGCTACACCTTC. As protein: CASTRTGGSGYTF.

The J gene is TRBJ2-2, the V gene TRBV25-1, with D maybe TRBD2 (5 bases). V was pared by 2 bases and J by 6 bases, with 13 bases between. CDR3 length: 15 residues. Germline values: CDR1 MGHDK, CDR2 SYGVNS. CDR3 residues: CASSETDHGAGELFF. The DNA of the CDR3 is TGTGCCAGCAGTGAAACCGACCACGGGGCCGGGGAGCTGTTTTTT.

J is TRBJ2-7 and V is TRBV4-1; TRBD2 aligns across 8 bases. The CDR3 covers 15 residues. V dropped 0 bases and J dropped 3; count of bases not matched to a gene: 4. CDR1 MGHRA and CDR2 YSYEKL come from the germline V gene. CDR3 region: CASSQDPAGVYEQYF. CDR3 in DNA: TGCGCCAGCAGCCAAGATCCAGCGGGAGTCTACGAGCAGTACTTC.

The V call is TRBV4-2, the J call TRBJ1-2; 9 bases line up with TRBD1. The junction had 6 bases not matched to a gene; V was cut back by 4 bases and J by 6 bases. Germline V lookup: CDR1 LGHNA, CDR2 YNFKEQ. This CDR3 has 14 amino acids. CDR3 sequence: CASSRDREGNGYTF. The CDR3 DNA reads TGTGCCAGCAGCCGGGACAGGGAGGGGAATGGCTACACCTTC.

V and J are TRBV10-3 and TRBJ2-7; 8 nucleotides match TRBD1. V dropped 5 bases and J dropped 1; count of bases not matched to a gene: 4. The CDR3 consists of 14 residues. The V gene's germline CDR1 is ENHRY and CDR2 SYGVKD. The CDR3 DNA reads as TGTGCCATCAGTATACGGGACAGGTCCTACGAGCAGTACTTC. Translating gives CAISIRDRSYEQYF.

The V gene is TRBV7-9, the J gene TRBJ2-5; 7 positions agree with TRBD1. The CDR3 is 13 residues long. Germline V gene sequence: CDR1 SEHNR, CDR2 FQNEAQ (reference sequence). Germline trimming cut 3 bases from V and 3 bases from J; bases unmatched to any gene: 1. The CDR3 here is CASSFQGEETQYF. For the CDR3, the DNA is TGTGCCAGCAGCTTCCAGGGGGAAGAGACCCAGTACTTC.

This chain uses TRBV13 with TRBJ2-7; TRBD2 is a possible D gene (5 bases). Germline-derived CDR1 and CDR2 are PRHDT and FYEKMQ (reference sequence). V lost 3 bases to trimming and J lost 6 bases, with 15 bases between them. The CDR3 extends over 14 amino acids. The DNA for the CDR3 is TGTGCCAGCAGCTTGACGGGATCGGTCTCCGAGCAGTACTTC. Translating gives CASSLTGSVSEQYF.

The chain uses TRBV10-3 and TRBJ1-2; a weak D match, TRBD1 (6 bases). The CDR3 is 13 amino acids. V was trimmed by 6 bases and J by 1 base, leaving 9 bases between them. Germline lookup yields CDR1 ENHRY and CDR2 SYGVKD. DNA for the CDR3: TGTGCCATCAGACAGGGATTTAACTATGGCTACACCTTC. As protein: CAIRQGFNYGYTF.

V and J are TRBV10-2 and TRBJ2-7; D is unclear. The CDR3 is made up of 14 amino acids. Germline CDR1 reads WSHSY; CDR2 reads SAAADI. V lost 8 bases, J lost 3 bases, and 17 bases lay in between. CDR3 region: CASAAAGTFYEQYF. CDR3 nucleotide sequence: TGCGCCAGCGCGGCGGCCGGAACCTTCTACGAGCAGTACTTC.

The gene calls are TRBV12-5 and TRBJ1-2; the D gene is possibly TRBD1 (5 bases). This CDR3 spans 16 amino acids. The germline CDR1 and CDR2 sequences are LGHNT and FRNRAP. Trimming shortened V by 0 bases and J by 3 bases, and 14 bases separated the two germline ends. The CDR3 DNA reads TGTGCTAGTGGTTTGGTACTGGGCAGGGATGACTATGGCTACACCTTC. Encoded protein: CASGLVLGRDDYGYTF.

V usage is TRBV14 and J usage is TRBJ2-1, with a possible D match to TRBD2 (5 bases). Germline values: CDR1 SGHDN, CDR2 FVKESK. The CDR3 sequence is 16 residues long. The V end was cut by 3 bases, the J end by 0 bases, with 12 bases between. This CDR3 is CASSQVGRSSYNEQFF. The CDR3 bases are TGTGCCAGCAGCCAGGTAGGGAGAAGCTCCTACAATGAGCAGTTCTTC.

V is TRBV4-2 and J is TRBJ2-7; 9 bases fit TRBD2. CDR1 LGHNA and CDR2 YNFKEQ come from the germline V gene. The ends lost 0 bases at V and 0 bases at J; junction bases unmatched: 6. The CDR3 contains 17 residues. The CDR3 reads CASSQDRLAGSSYEQYF. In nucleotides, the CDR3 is TGTGCCAGCAGCCAAGACCGCCTAGCGGGAAGCTCCTACGAGCAGTACTTC.

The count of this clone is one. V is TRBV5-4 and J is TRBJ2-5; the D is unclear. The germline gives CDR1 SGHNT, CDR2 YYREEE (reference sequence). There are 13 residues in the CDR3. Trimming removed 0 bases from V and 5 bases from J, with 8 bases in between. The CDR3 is CASSLGLLETQYF. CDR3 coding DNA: TGTGCCAGCAGCTTGGGTCTTCTCGAGACCCAGTACTTC.

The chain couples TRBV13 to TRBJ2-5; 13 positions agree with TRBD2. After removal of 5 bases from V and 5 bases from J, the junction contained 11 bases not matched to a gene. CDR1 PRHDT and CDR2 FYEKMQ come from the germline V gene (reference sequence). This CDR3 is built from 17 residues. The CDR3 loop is CASSQNGLAGVRETQYF. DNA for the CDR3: TGTGCCAGCAGCCAAAACGGACTAGCGGGAGTCAGGGAGACCCAGTACTTC.

The CDR3 sequence is CASSPQGGIYGYTF. DNA for the CDR3: TGTGCCAGTAGCCCTCAGGGGGGTATCTATGGCTACACCTTC. The gene calls are TRBV19 and TRBJ1-2, with 7 bases that match TRBD1. With V trimmed by 6 bases and J by 4 bases, 8 bases remained unmatched. Looked up from germline, CDR1 is LNHDA and CDR2 is SQIVND (reference sequence). The CDR3 length is 14 residues.

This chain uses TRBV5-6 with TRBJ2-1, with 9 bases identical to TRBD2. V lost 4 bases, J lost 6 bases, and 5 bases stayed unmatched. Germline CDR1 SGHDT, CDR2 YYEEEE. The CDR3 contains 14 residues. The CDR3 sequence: CASSRREGFNEQFF. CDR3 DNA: TGTGCCAGCAGCCGGCGGGAGGGTTTCAATGAGCAGTTCTTC.

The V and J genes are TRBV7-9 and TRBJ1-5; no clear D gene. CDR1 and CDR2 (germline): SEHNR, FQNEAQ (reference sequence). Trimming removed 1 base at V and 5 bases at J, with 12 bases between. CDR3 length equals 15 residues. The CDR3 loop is CASSLGSERDQPQHF. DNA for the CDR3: TGTGCCAGCAGCTTAGGGTCGGAGCGGGATCAGCCCCAGCATTTT. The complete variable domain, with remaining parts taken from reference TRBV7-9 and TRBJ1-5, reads DTGVSQNPRHKITKRGQNVTFRCDPISEHNRLYWYRQTLGQGPEFLTYFQNEAQLEKSRLLSDRFSAERPKGSFSTLEIQRTEQGDSAMYLCASSLGSERDQPQHFGDGTRLSIL.

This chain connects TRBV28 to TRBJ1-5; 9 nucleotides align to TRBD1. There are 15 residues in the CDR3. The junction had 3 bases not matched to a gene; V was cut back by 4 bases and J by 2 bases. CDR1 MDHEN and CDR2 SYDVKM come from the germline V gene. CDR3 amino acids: CASSYTGGGNQPQHF. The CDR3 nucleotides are TGTGCCAGCAGTTATACAGGGGGCGGCAATCAGCCCCAGCATTTT.

This CDR3 is CASSEYSGKQPQHF. DNA for the CDR3: TGTGCCAGCAGTGAATACTCGGGGAAACAGCCCCAGCATTTT. V is TRBV25-1 and J is TRBJ1-5; D call uncertain. Germline V CDR1 and CDR2: MGHDK, SYGVNS. Trimming removed 0 bases from V and 7 bases from J, with 10 bases in between. This CDR3 region has 14 residues.

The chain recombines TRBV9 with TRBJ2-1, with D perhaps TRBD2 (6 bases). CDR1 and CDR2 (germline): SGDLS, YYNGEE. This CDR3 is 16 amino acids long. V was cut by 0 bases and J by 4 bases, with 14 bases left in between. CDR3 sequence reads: CASSVVGLAKYNEQFF. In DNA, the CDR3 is TGTGCCAGCAGCGTAGTCGGGCTAGCGAAGTACAATGAGCAGTTCTTC.